A single sample gave rise to the 16 T cell receptor beta chains below, sequenced in a study of T cell changes during pregnancy in multiple sclerosis. Assay used: immunoSEQ multiplex PCR; TCRdb lists only in-frame clones, some missing. This repertoire shows about 40,000 clones, around nine tenths found once; its top ten account for about 8%. Sequenced here: CD8+ T cells from peripheral blood mononuclear cells, sampled before pregnancy. Every receptor here comes from a female donor with multiple sclerosis, enrolled in a pregnancy study.

This chain connects TRBV9 to TRBJ1-3; possible D gene TRBD1, 6 bases. Germline loops: CDR1 SGDLS, CDR2 YYNGEE. The CDR3 sequence is 15 residues long. Trimming removed 0 bases from V and 4 bases from J, with 11 bases in between. CDR3 sequence: CASSVVGATGNTIYF. The CDR3 DNA is TGTGCCAGCAGCGTAGTGGGGGCCACCGGAAACACCATATATTTT.

This chain joins TRBV2 and TRBJ2-2, with TRBD2 matching 12 bases. With V trimmed by 6 bases and J by 0 bases, 5 bases remained unmatched. The germline V gene has CDR1 SNHLY and CDR2 FYNNEI. The CDR3 runs 17 residues. CDR3 nucleotides: TGTGCCAGCAGCCCAGGACTAGCGGGATCGAACACCGGGGAGCTGTTTTTT. This codes for CASSPGLAGSNTGELFF.

The gene calls are TRBV6-1 and TRBJ1-1, with a possible D match to TRBD1 (6 bases). This CDR3 is 14 amino acids long. V lost 2 bases and J 2 bases, leaving 9 bases between the germline ends. Germline V gene sequence: CDR1 MNHNS, CDR2 SASEGT. The chain's CDR3 is CASSEMDSNTEAFF. The CDR3 nucleotides are TGTGCCAGCAGTGAAATGGACAGTAACACTGAAGCTTTCTTT.

The rearrangement uses TRBV4-2 and TRBJ2-1; 9 positions agree with TRBD2. The CDR3 spans 19 residues. The trim removed 2 bases at V and 4 bases at J, leaving 15 bases unmatched. Germline values: CDR1 LGHNA, CDR2 YNFKEQ. CDR3 in amino acids: CASSQISGLAGGPYNEQFF. DNA for the CDR3: TGTGCCAGCAGCCAAATCTCGGGCTTGGCGGGAGGGCCGTACAATGAGCAGTTCTTC.

This chain links TRBV2 with TRBJ2-1; 11 nucleotides align to TRBD2. Germline CDR1 reads SNHLY; CDR2 reads FYNNEI. The CDR3 runs 16 residues. V lost 2 bases, J lost 7 bases, and 7 bases stayed unmatched. Here the CDR3 DNA reads TGTGCCAGCAGTGAAAGGTCTAGCGGGAGGTATAATGAGCAGTTCTTC. This codes for CASSERSSGRYNEQFF.

The chain recombines TRBV6-5 with TRBJ2-1; D call uncertain. This CDR3 has 12 amino acids. The V end lost 7 bases, the J end lost 6 bases, and 10 bases lay between the germline ends. Germline V gene sequence: CDR1 MNHEY, CDR2 SVGAGI. CDR3 DNA sequence: TGTGCCAGCACCACCGGGTCCAATGAGCAGTTCTTC. This translates into CASTTGSNEQFF.

This chain links TRBV19 with TRBJ2-7, with 11 bases fitting TRBD1. Germline-derived CDR1 and CDR2 are LNHDA and SQIVND (reference sequence). V lost 3 bases to trimming and J lost 2 bases; unmatched junction nucleotides: 3. This CDR3 has 15 residues. The CDR3 loop is CASSMGQGGTYEQYF. CDR3 coding DNA: TGTGCCAGTAGTATGGGACAGGGGGGCACCTACGAGCAGTACTTC.

This clone has a single count. J is TRBJ2-7 and V is TRBV29-1, with D possibly TRBD2 on 5 matching bases. This CDR3 comprises 13 residues. Germline V gene lookup returns CDR1 SQVTM and CDR2 ANQGSEA. V was cut by 1 base and J by 3 bases, with 10 bases left in between. The CDR3 DNA is TGCAGCGTTGAAGGAACGGAGGACTACGAGCAGTACTTC. Translated: CSVEGTEDYEQYF.

V and J are TRBV6-5 and TRBJ2-4; D perhaps matches TRBD2 (5 bases). This CDR3 is 14 amino acids long. Germline V gene sequence: CDR1 MNHEY, CDR2 SVGAGI. The V and J ends lost 2 bases and 6 bases respectively, with 11 bases between them. This CDR3 is CASSYAGTLNIQYF. CDR3 bases: TGTGCCAGCAGTTACGCGGGTACCCTAAACATTCAGTACTTC.

The rearrangement uses TRBV13 and TRBJ2-7; 7 bases are a match to TRBD1. J lost 2 bases, V lost 5 bases, and 9 bases had no gene match. This CDR3 has 15 residues. Germline V CDR1 and CDR2: PRHDT, FYEKMQ (reference sequence). The CDR3 loop is CASSRYGTAAYEQYF. CDR3 coding DNA: TGTGCCAGCAGCAGATACGGGACAGCAGCCTACGAGCAGTACTTC.

This chain links TRBV14 with TRBJ2-5; 10 nucleotides agree with TRBD2. Germline trimming cut 2 bases from V and 4 bases from J; bases unmatched to any gene: 4. Per germline, CDR1 SGHDN and CDR2 FVKESK. The length of the CDR3 is 15 residues. The CDR3 nucleotides read TGTGCCAGCAGCCAATCCGGGACTAGCGTAGAGACCCAGTACTTC. Its translation is CASSQSGTSVETQYF.

This chain connects TRBV27 to TRBJ2-7; D is perhaps TRBD2 (5 bases). Trimming removed 2 bases from V and 2 bases from J, with 7 bases in between. Per the germline V gene, CDR1 is MNHEY and CDR2 is SMNVEV (reference sequence). The CDR3 runs 13 residues. The CDR3 DNA reads as TGTGCCAGCAGTTTAAAGCGGACCTACGAGCAGTACTTC. Protein: CASSLKRTYEQYF.

This chain connects TRBV28 to TRBJ2-7, with no clear D. The V and J ends lost 2 bases and 0 bases respectively, with 14 bases between them. CDR1 is MDHEN and CDR2 is SYDVKM in the germline V gene. This CDR3 comprises 16 residues. In DNA form, the CDR3 reads TGTGCCAGCAGTTTAGGCAGCCAAAGACTCTCCTACGAGCAGTACTTC. It encodes CASSLGSQRLSYEQYF.

The chain combines TRBV6-5 with TRBJ2-7, with 11 bases lining up with TRBD2. The V and J ends lost 0 bases and 6 bases, in that order; junction bases with no gene match: 7. The CDR3 consists of 16 residues. Germline CDR1 reads MNHEY; CDR2 reads SVGAGI. The CDR3 nucleotides are TGTGCCAGCAGTTACTCGACTAGCGGGACTTTCTCCGAGCAGTACTTC. It translates to CASSYSTSGTFSEQYF.

In the case of this clone: The identical CDR3 is also encoded by other nucleotide sequences in the sample. The CDR3 loop reads CASSRGDRATYEQYF. In nucleotides, the CDR3 is TGTGCCAGCAGTAGAGGGGACAGGGCAACCTACGAGCAGTACTTC. The rearrangement links TRBV6-1 to TRBJ2-7, with 9 bases identical to TRBD1. The CDR3 consists of 15 residues. In germline, CDR1 is MNHNS, CDR2 SASEGT. Unmatched junction bases numbered 7, after V lost 5 bases and J lost 2 bases.

The chain uses TRBV7-8 and TRBJ2-7; TRBD1 matches 10 bases. CDR3 length: 15 residues. V gave up 3 bases and J gave up 6 bases; unmatched junction bases: 8. Germline V lookup: CDR1 SGHVS, CDR2 FQNEAQ. DNA for the CDR3: TGTGCCAGCAGCTTGGGACAGGGGATTCCCCGCGAGCAGTACTTC. This codes for CASSLGQGIPREQYF.